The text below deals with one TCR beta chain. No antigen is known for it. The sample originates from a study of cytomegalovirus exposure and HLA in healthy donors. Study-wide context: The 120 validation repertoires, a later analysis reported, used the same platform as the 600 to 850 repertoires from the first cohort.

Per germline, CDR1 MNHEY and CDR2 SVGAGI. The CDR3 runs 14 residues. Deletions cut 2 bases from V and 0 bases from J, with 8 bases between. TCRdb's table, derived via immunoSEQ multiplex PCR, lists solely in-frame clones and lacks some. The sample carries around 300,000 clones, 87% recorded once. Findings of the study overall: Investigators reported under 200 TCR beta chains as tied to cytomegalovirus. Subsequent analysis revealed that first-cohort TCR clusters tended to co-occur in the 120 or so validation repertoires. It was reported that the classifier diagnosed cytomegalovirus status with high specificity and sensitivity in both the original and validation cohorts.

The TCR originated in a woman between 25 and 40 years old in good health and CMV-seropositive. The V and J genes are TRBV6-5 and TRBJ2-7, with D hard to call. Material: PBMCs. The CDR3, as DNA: TGTGCCAGCAGTTACCTAGGGAACTCCTACGAGCAGTACTTC. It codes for CASSYLGNSYEQYF.